This TCR beta chain was recorded in a study of blood T cell repertoires in COVID-19. In the study overall: PBMCs, B-cell-depleted T cells, or T cells were the source of the cDNA or gDNA that made up the material.

This clone was picked up one time. CDR1 and CDR2 from the germline V gene are MDHEN and SYDVKM. This CDR3 is 13 amino acids long. The trim removed 5 bases at V and 3 bases at J, leaving 3 bases unmatched. Profiled with immunoSEQ multiplex PCR; TCRdb holds only in-frame clones, not every one. The sample holds 300,000 to 350,000 clones, about nine tenths seen once. Seattle enrolled patients during active infection and tracked them longitudinally. V gene TRBV28 combines with J gene TRBJ2-7, with 8 positions matching TRBD2. Material: peripheral blood. The source is a man aged 25-40 years with COVID-19, enrolled during active disease. The CDR3 reads CASSDTSGYEQYF. CDR3 DNA: TGTGCCAGCAGTGACACTAGCGGCTACGAGCAGTACTTC.